These 27 T cell receptor beta chains originate from one sample sequenced in a study of T cell changes during pregnancy in multiple sclerosis. Some clones are missing from TCRdb's copy, which holds only in-frame ones; the method was immunoSEQ multiplex PCR. This repertoire shows more than 90,000 clones, 80% to 95% found once; its top ten account for approximately 2%. Sample: peripheral blood, taken after pregnancy. These receptor sequences come from a female donor with multiple sclerosis, enrolled in a pregnancy study.

The chain recombines TRBV25-1 with TRBJ2-7; D gene ambiguous. The germline V gene has CDR1 MGHDK and CDR2 SYGVNS. V was clipped by 2 bases and J by 3 bases, with 11 bases between them. The CDR3 covers 14 residues. The CDR3 DNA reads TGTGCCAGCAGTGAAAGCCATGGGCTCTACGAGCAGTACTTC. Protein product: CASSESHGLYEQYF.

The chain uses TRBV29-1 and TRBJ2-3; TRBD2 might be the D (6 bases). The CDR3 totals 14 residues. V lost 4 bases and J 1 base, leaving 12 bases between the germline ends. Germline CDR1 is SQVTM and CDR2 is ANQGSEA. CDR3 in amino acids: CSVAGLGRTDTQYF. CDR3 in DNA: TGCAGCGTTGCGGGACTTGGGCGCACAGATACGCAGTATTTT.

This chain uses TRBV7-7 with TRBJ1-4, with unresolved D. The CDR3 has 16 amino acids. The V gene's germline CDR1 is SSHAT and CDR2 FNYEAQ (reference sequence). V was cut by 3 bases and J by 4 bases, with 15 bases left in between. CDR3 residues: CASSLGNGRHNEKLFF. The DNA of the CDR3 is TGTGCCAGCAGCTTGGGCAACGGTAGACATAATGAAAAACTGTTTTTT.

This chain uses TRBV6-1 with TRBJ2-5; 8 bases are a match to TRBD1. The junction had 2 bases not matched to a gene; V was cut back by 3 bases and J by 5 bases. Per germline, CDR1 MNHNS and CDR2 SASEGT. This CDR3 contains 13 residues. The CDR3 region has the DNA TGTGCCAGCAGTGAGGACAGGGCGGAGACCCAGTACTTC. Amino acid sequence: CASSEDRAETQYF.

The gene calls are TRBV7-9 and TRBJ2-1, with a tentative D call TRBD2 (5 bases). The length of the CDR3 is 12 residues. V lost 11 bases to trimming and J lost 5 bases, with 13 bases between them. From germline, CDR1 is SEHNR and CDR2 FQNEAQ (reference sequence). The CDR3 protein is CAVPGGNNEQFF. CDR3 sequence (DNA): TGTGCCGTTCCAGGAGGAAACAATGAGCAGTTCTTC.

The genes are TRBV7-7 and TRBJ2-5; 7 positions agree with TRBD2. The CDR3 is made up of 14 amino acids. The V gene end was trimmed by 1 base and the J gene end by 2 bases; junction bases not matched to a gene: 1. CDR1 and CDR2 (germline): SSHAT, FNYEAQ (reference sequence). CDR3 residues: CASSLGGGQETQYF. CDR3 sequence (DNA): TGTGCCAGCAGCTTAGGGGGGGGTCAAGAGACCCAGTACTTC.

This chain connects TRBV5-1 to TRBJ1-3, with no clear D. Germline values: CDR1 SGHRS, CDR2 YFSETQ. The CDR3 runs 16 residues. Trimming removed 0 bases from V and 4 bases from J, with 14 bases in between. The chain's CDR3 is CASSLAASARGNTIYF. DNA of the CDR3: TGCGCCAGCAGCTTGGCCGCGTCTGCGAGGGGAAACACCATATATTTT.

This chain links TRBV18 with TRBJ2-2; 7 bases are a match to TRBD2. Germline-derived CDR1 and CDR2 are KGHSH and LQKENI. The J segment lost 9 bases and the V segment lost 3 bases, leaving 13 bases of the junction unmatched. This CDR3 has 16 amino acids. DNA for the CDR3: TGTGCCAGCTCACCTGATACGGGACTATCGCACCGGGAGCTGTTTTTT. It translates to CASSPDTGLSHRELFF.

This chain links TRBV18 with TRBJ2-2, with D perhaps TRBD1 (5 bases). Trimming stripped 3 bases from V and 3 bases from J, with 11 bases between. Germline V gene lookup returns CDR1 KGHSH and CDR2 LQKENI. This CDR3 has 15 amino acids. The chain's CDR3 is CASSPLEGDTGELFF. CDR3 nucleotide sequence: TGTGCCAGCTCACCGCTAGAAGGGGACACCGGGGAGCTGTTTTTT.

The chain has TRBV5-8 and TRBJ2-7; 8 bases line up with TRBD1. Germline-derived CDR1 and CDR2 are SGHTS and YDEGEE. The CDR3 has 16 amino acids. V lost 0 bases and J lost 2; bases outside the gene matches: 7. CDR3 nucleotides: TGTGCCAGCAGCTTGGCTCAGGGGGCCTTCACCTACGAGCAGTACTTC. It translates to CASSLAQGAFTYEQYF.

This clone was found once. The chain joins TRBV30 to TRBJ2-7, with 9 bases identical to TRBD1. V trimming: 5 bases; J trimming: 2 bases; junction bases outside the gene matches: 10. This CDR3 has 15 residues. Germline V CDR1 and CDR2: GTSNPN, SVGIG (reference sequence). CDR3 coding DNA: TGTGCCTGGGGAGTAGGGACAGGGATCCCCTACGAGCAGTACTTC. Protein sequence: CAWGVGTGIPYEQYF.

The J gene is TRBJ2-5, the V gene TRBV5-1; 9 positions match TRBD1. Germline values: CDR1 SGHRS, CDR2 YFSETQ. The CDR3 length is 16 residues. V lost 0 bases and J lost 4; bases outside the gene matches: 7. CDR3 loop: CASSLEGQGKGETQYF. The CDR3 DNA reads TGCGCCAGCAGCTTGGAGGGACAGGGAAAGGGAGAGACCCAGTACTTC.

The chain is built from TRBV28 and TRBJ1-5; D is unresolved. Trimming cost V 4 bases and J 0 bases, with 7 bases left between them. This CDR3 has 14 residues. CDR1 is MDHEN and CDR2 is SYDVKM in the germline V gene. The CDR3 nucleotides read TGTGCCAGCAGTTACCCAGATAGCAATCAGCCCCAGCATTTT. Amino acids: CASSYPDSNQPQHF.

V usage is TRBV19 and J usage is TRBJ2-1, with 8 nucleotides matching TRBD1. J gave up 5 bases and V 7 bases, and 10 bases lay outside the gene matches. The CDR3 extends over 15 amino acids. Germline V gene sequence: CDR1 LNHDA, CDR2 SQIVND (reference sequence). CDR3 coding DNA: TGTGCCAGTACCGCGAGGGGGACAGGAAACAATGAGCAGTTCTTC. Protein: CASTARGTGNNEQFF.

The J gene is TRBJ2-5, the V gene TRBV7-3, with D perhaps matching TRBD1 (7 bases). The CDR3 length is 15 residues. From germline, CDR1 is SGHTA and CDR2 FQGTGA. V lost 1 base and J lost 4, with 13 bases in between. This CDR3 is CASSLIGGGTETQYF. DNA for the CDR3: TGTGCCAGCAGCTTAATCGGAGGGGGCACAGAGACCCAGTACTTC.

This chain connects TRBV10-3 to TRBJ2-7; 8 positions agree with TRBD2. The V segment lost 6 bases and the J segment 3 bases; nucleotides outside the gene matches: 13. Germline V gives CDR1 ENHRY, CDR2 SYGVKD. The CDR3 spans 16 residues. The DNA of the CDR3 is TGTGCCATCAGCCCCTTCGGGGGGGGTACGGGCTACGAGCAGTACTTC. As protein: CAISPFGGGTGYEQYF.

The J gene is TRBJ2-1, the V gene TRBV7-3, with D uncertain. CDR1 and CDR2 (germline): SGHTA, FQGTGA. The CDR3 extends over 14 amino acids. Between the trimmed V and J ends, which lost 5 bases and 6 bases, there was a span of 14 bases. The CDR3 is CASSTPRSPNEQFF. The CDR3 DNA is TGTGCCAGCAGCACCCCTCGGAGCCCCAATGAGCAGTTCTTC.

The count of this clone is one. The CDR3 sequence is CASSLESQETQYF. The CDR3 DNA reads TGTGCCAGCAGCTTGGAGAGCCAAGAGACCCAGTACTTC. This chain connects TRBV5-4 to TRBJ2-5; D unclear. Germline V gives CDR1 SGHNT, CDR2 YYREEE (reference sequence). Trimming removed 0 bases at V and 1 base at J, with 4 bases between. This CDR3 is 13 amino acids long.

This clone was seen only once. J is TRBJ2-7 and V is TRBV6-5, with D tentatively TRBD1 (6 bases). The V end was cut by 0 bases, the J end by 4 bases, with 10 bases between. The CDR3 is 14 residues long. The germline V gene has CDR1 MNHEY and CDR2 SVGAGI. CDR3 nucleotides: TGTGCCAGCAGTTACTCTGGGGGCTTGTACGAGCAGTACTTC. This sequence encodes CASSYSGGLYEQYF.

The V and J genes are TRBV6-5 and TRBJ2-7, with D possibly being TRBD1 (5 bases). The CDR3 has 14 residues. Trimming took off 0 bases at V and 4 bases at J, with 10 bases between the two ends. The germline V gene encodes CDR1 MNHEY and CDR2 SVGAGI. DNA of the CDR3: TGTGCCAGCAGTTACTCAGGGGCGTTGTACGAGCAGTACTTC. Its translation: CASSYSGALYEQYF.

The chain links TRBV19 to TRBJ1-5; the D is unclear. Germline V lookup: CDR1 LNHDA, CDR2 SQIVND (reference sequence). The V end was cut by 10 bases, the J end by 2 bases, with 12 bases between. The CDR3 runs 13 residues. Here the CDR3 reads CATQGGGNQPQHF. CDR3 sequence (DNA): TGTGCCACCCAAGGCGGCGGCAATCAGCCCCAGCATTTT.

The chain is built from TRBV11-2 and TRBJ2-2; D gene unclear. This CDR3 has 13 residues. Germline V gene lookup returns CDR1 SGHAT and CDR2 FQNNGV. The ends were cut back, 3 bases at V and 5 bases at J, with 7 bases in the middle. The CDR3 DNA is TGTGCCAGCAGCTTCGGGTCTACCGGGGAGCTGTTTTTT. Its protein product is CASSFGSTGELFF.

The rearrangement uses TRBV30 and TRBJ1-1, with a tentative D call TRBD1 (6 bases). CDR1 GTSNPN and CDR2 SVGIG come from the germline V gene (reference sequence). The CDR3 sequence is 12 residues long. Trimming pared 0 bases from V and 10 bases from J, leaving 12 bases between. CDR3 amino acids: CAWSVDVGGAFF. The CDR3 coding sequence is TGTGCCTGGAGTGTAGATGTAGGGGGAGCTTTCTTT.

The chain couples TRBV7-2 to TRBJ1-2; 7 nucleotides line up with TRBD1. Germline V gene sequence: CDR1 SGHTA, CDR2 FQGNSA. The CDR3 contains 14 residues. V dropped 3 bases and J dropped 5; count of bases not matched to a gene: 6. DNA for the CDR3: TGTGCCAGCAGCTTTCAGGAGGGGGCTTATGGCTACACCTTC. This gives the protein CASSFQEGAYGYTF.

The chain couples TRBV7-3 to TRBJ2-3; 11 positions agree with TRBD2. V dropped 4 bases and J dropped 2; count of bases not matched to a gene: 17. The CDR3 has 20 amino acids. Germline V gene sequence: CDR1 SGHTA, CDR2 FQGTGA. CDR3 residues: CASSYYLLAGGPSDTDTQYF. The CDR3 DNA sequence: TGTGCCAGCAGCTATTACCTTCTAGCGGGGGGCCCATCCGACACAGATACGCAGTATTTT.

V usage is TRBV30 and J usage is TRBJ1-5, with 8 bases matching TRBD1. Losses at the gene ends were 0 bases for V and 5 bases for J; bases not matched to a gene: 9. The V gene's germline CDR1 is GTSNPN and CDR2 SVGIG (reference sequence). The CDR3 spans 16 residues. For the CDR3, the DNA is TGTGCCTGGAGTGTACAGGGGGTCCGAACCTATCAGCCCCAGCATTTT. Its translation is CAWSVQGVRTYQPQHF.

The chain has TRBV25-1 and TRBJ1-1, with D tentatively TRBD1 (6 bases). Trimming left V 1 base short and J 3 bases short, with 9 bases between. CDR1 and CDR2 (germline): MGHDK, SYGVNS. The CDR3 loop spans 14 amino acids. As DNA, the CDR3 is TGTGCCAGCAGTGAATTGGGGGCTGACACTGAAGCTTTCTTT. Protein: CASSELGADTEAFF.